Sequencing of this TCR beta chain was carried out in a study of T cells and Merkel cell carcinoma outcomes. CDR3 length equals 15 residues. Deletions cut 0 bases from V and 6 bases from J, with 14 bases between. Germline CDR1 is SGHDN and CDR2 is FVKESK. Libraries were prepared by immunoSEQ multiplex PCR; TCRdb keeps only in-frame clonotypes and omits some of them. This sample carries approximately 10,000 clones, nearly 97% of them seen once, and the ten largest clones take approximately 1%. This clonotype originated in a human donor with Merkel cell carcinoma. J is TRBJ1-2 and V is TRBV14; weak D call: TRBD1 (6 bases). Sequencing was done on a sample of tumor tissue from Merkel cell carcinoma. DNA for the CDR3: TGTGCCAGCAGCCAAGATCCCCCTGGACAGAATGGCTACACCTTC. Its translation: CASSQDPPGQNGYTF.